The subject of this entry is one T cell receptor beta chain. Its antigen is currently unknown. This sample stems from a study of shared clonotypes between healthy human individuals. Study-level results: Clonotype sharing levels among donors were expected to vary with sequencing depth.

This CDR3 contains 15 residues. CDR1 is MNHEY, CDR2 SVGAGI, per germline. V was trimmed by 0 bases and J by 5 bases, leaving 10 bases between them. Profiling relied on immunoSEQ multiplex PCR, and the TCRdb table lists in-frame clones only, not all of them. The sample contains 600,000 to 750,000 clones, about 90% of which appear only once. This rearrangement joins TRBV6-5 to TRBJ2-2; D is perhaps TRBD1 or TRBD2 (5 bases each). The clonotype originates from a man between 18 and 35 years old in good health. Some clones in this sample may be carry-over from other donors' samples. Sequencing input: memory CD8+ T cells from PBMCs. Described subset: CD45RO+ cells pooled with CCR7-negative TemRA cells. The CDR3 bases are TGTGCCAGCAGTTACTCGAGAGGGGCGACCGGGGAGCTGTTTTTT. This sequence encodes CASSYSRGATGELFF.